The 15 T cell receptor beta chains below come from one sample, sequenced in a study of response to subunit inactivated influenza vaccine. MiXCR, applied by TCRdb to the RT-PCR reads, yields one record per CDR3 protein. The profile shows roughly 650,000 distinct CDR3 sequences, around a sixth of them singletons. The sequencing here drew on PBMCs from blood, taken approximately 13 days after vaccination. These receptors were obtained from a man over 45 who received an inactivated influenza vaccine.

This CDR3 reads CASSLQGALTNEQFF. The CDR3 DNA reads TGTGCCAGCAGCTTACAGGGGGCCCTAACCAATGAGCAGTTCTTC. This chain uses TRBV5-4 with TRBJ2-1, with 9 bases aligning to TRBD1. CDR1 SGHNT and CDR2 YYREEE come from the germline V gene (reference sequence). J gave up 6 bases and V 2 bases, and 6 bases lay outside the gene matches. CDR3 length equals 15 residues.

The genes are TRBV10-3 and TRBJ2-3; a possible D gene is TRBD2 (6 bases). V dropped 6 bases and J dropped 1 base, with 17 bases sitting between them. From germline, CDR1 is ENHRY and CDR2 SYGVKD. The CDR3 sequence is 16 residues long. The CDR3 DNA sequence: TGTGCCATCAGCCCCGCCACAGGCGGGGGCACAGATACGCAGTATTTT. Its protein product is CAISPATGGGTDTQYF.

The V and J genes are TRBV6-1 and TRBJ1-5; TRBD1 might be the D (5 bases). Per germline, CDR1 MNHNS and CDR2 SASEGT. CDR3 length: 16 residues. Trimming took 5 bases from V and 3 from J, leaving 17 bases between them. This CDR3 is CASSPGGVIYNQPQHF. DNA for the CDR3: TGTGCCAGCAGTCCCGGAGGGGTGATTTACAATCAGCCCCAGCATTTT.

This clonotype was counted a few times. This chain joins TRBV20-1 and TRBJ2-2; D is unclear. The germline V gene has CDR1 DFQATT and CDR2 SNEGSKA (reference sequence). The length of the CDR3 is 13 residues. Trimming cost V 5 bases and J 0 bases, with 7 bases left between them. CDR3 loop: CSARHANTGELFF. The CDR3 bases are TGCAGTGCTCGCCACGCGAACACCGGGGAGCTGTTTTTT.

This clonotype came up many times. This chain connects TRBV3-1 to TRBJ2-1; 9 bases fit TRBD1. Trimming at V came to 6 bases and at J to 9 bases, leaving 12 bases not matched to a gene. Germline-derived CDR1 and CDR2 are LGHDT and YNNKEL (reference sequence). The CDR3 runs 15 residues. This CDR3 reads CASSDLMGQGAEQFF. As DNA, the CDR3 is TGTGCCAGCAGTGACCTGATGGGACAGGGAGCTGAGCAGTTCTTC.

This clonotype was observed a few times. V gene TRBV20-1 combines with J gene TRBJ2-2; D is tentatively TRBD1 or TRBD2 (5 bases each). CDR3 length: 14 amino acids. The germline V and J ends were trimmed by 1 base and 5 bases, with 11 bases remaining between them. From germline, CDR1 is DFQATT and CDR2 SNEGSKA (reference sequence). The CDR3 spells CSARVQGRTGELFF. The CDR3 DNA sequence: TGCAGTGCTAGAGTGCAGGGACGGACCGGGGAGCTGTTTTTT.

J is TRBJ2-1 and V is TRBV3-1, with TRBD2 matching over 9 bases. Germline V gives CDR1 LGHDT, CDR2 YNNKEL (reference sequence). The length of the CDR3 is 16 residues. V lost 1 base to trimming and J lost 6 bases; unmatched junction nucleotides: 7. In DNA form, the CDR3 reads TGTGCCAGCAGCCAAGTTCTCCTAGCGGGAAGCAATGAGCAGTTCTTC. Translated: CASSQVLLAGSNEQFF.

The chain employs TRBV3-1 and TRBJ2-3; possible D gene TRBD2, 6 bases. Germline CDR1 is LGHDT and CDR2 is YNNKEL (reference sequence). The V end lost 4 bases, the J end lost 6 bases, and 14 bases lay between the germline ends. This CDR3 has 14 amino acids. CDR3 DNA sequence: TGTGCCAGCAGCCGCGGACTATGGTATGATACGCAGTATTTT. As protein: CASSRGLWYDTQYF.

At least ten counts were recorded for this clonotype. The chain is built from TRBV29-1 and TRBJ2-2; no clear D gene. V was cut by 5 bases and J by 1 base, with 11 bases left in between. CDR3 length: 14 amino acids. Germline V CDR1 and CDR2: SQVTM, ANQGSEA. The CDR3 is CSVSSGLNTGELFF. For the CDR3, the DNA is TGCAGCGTTTCCTCAGGCTTGAACACCGGGGAGCTGTTTTTT.

Only a few counts were recorded for this clonotype. The chain couples TRBV29-1 to TRBJ2-1; D not resolved. This CDR3 comprises 13 residues. Trimming shortened V by 4 bases and J by 9 bases, and 16 bases separated the two germline ends. Germline CDR1 SQVTM, CDR2 ANQGSEA. CDR3 sequence: CSVVRTVASEQFF. The CDR3 coding sequence is TGCAGCGTTGTACGCACGGTGGCCAGTGAGCAGTTCTTC.

V and J are TRBV4-1 and TRBJ2-1; no definite D call. CDR1 MGHRA and CDR2 YSYEKL come from the germline V gene. The ends were cut back, 7 bases at V and 5 bases at J, with 18 bases in the middle. The CDR3 loop spans 15 amino acids. Here the CDR3 reads CASTTTSQRNNEQFF. In nucleotides, the CDR3 is TGCGCCAGCACCACTACCTCCCAGAGAAACAATGAGCAGTTCTTC.

The rearrangement uses TRBV20-1 and TRBJ2-7; 9 bases match TRBD2. V shed 6 bases and J 5 bases; nucleotides not matched to a gene: 11. Germline CDR1 is DFQATT and CDR2 is SNEGSKA (reference sequence). The length of the CDR3 is 14 residues. In DNA, the CDR3 is TGCAGTGCCTGGCGGGAGGGCCACGTCCACGAGCAGTACTTC. Translated: CSAWREGHVHEQYF.

The table lists this clonotype with a few counts. J is TRBJ2-7 and V is TRBV20-1; a possible D gene is TRBD1 (6 bases). Germline values: CDR1 DFQATT, CDR2 SNEGSKA (reference sequence). The CDR3 totals 14 residues. V lost 3 bases and J 6 bases, leaving 18 bases between the germline ends. The CDR3 loop reads CSASDRRILSEQYF. CDR3 nucleotide sequence: TGCAGTGCTAGCGACAGGAGGATCTTAAGCGAGCAGTACTTC.

The V call is TRBV5-1, the J call TRBJ1-3; no clear D gene. Between the trimmed V and J ends, which lost 0 bases and 4 bases, there was a span of 8 bases. Looked up from germline, CDR1 is SGHRS and CDR2 is YFSETQ. The CDR3 has 14 residues. CDR3 in amino acids: CASSLGIEGNTIYF. The CDR3 DNA is TGCGCCAGCAGCTTGGGAATTGAGGGAAACACCATATATTTT.

This clonotype was seen only a few times. This chain joins TRBV12-3 or TRBV12-4 and TRBJ2-2; D is undetermined. V dropped 6 bases and J dropped 5 bases, with 13 bases sitting between them. There are 14 residues in the CDR3. The CDR3 sequence: CASRPGVETGELFF. CDR3 nucleotides: TGTGCCAGCAGGCCGGGTGTGGAGACCGGGGAGCTGTTTTTT.